This entry lists 15 T cell receptor beta chains sequenced from one sample in a study of beta chain features in type 1 diabetes (dated 2018 in TCRdb). Here is what the overall study found, with its caveats: Type 1 diabetes patients showed a moderate but significant shortening of TCRB CDR3 length in all four CD4+ subsets.

Library preparation used the immunoSEQ multiplex PCR assay. The entire isolated RNA was reverse transcribed using the High Capacity cDNA Reverse Transcription Kit, and thus expressed TCRB transcripts were sequenced. This immuneACCESS table, as held by TCRdb, lists in-frame sequences with V and J called but not all clones. Of the missing ones, under half trace to an unresolved V gene in checked studies; the others have no known cause. This sample gives 600,000 to 700,000 clones in total; around 12% of them show up just once. The ten largest clones take up roughly 0.11% of the sample. No cognate antigen is known for these TCRs. Specimen: naive CD4+ T cells from blood. What this sample's cell subset or site label stands for: true naive CD4+ T cells. The receptors derive from a man younger than 40 with type 1 diabetes.

The V call is TRBV4-2, the J call TRBJ2-4; 14 nucleotides agree with TRBD2. The CDR3 is 15 amino acids. Germline CDR1 is LGHNA and CDR2 is YNFKEQ. The V and J ends lost 0 bases and 10 bases, in that order; junction bases with no gene match: 2. The CDR3 is CASSQETSGGEIQYF. The CDR3 region has the DNA TGTGCCAGCAGCCAAGAGACTAGCGGGGGGGAAATTCAGTACTTC.

This clone was counted a few times. This chain uses TRBV5-8 with TRBJ1-2; possible D gene TRBD1, 6 bases. This CDR3 is 14 amino acids long. V lost 1 base, J lost 7 bases, and 14 bases lay in between. Germline V gene sequence: CDR1 SGHTS, CDR2 YDEGEE. CDR3 protein: CASSLNRELGGYTF. The CDR3 DNA is TGTGCCAGCAGCTTGAACAGGGAGTTGGGTGGCTACACCTTC.

CDR3 DNA: TGTGCCAGCAGCTCTCCATTTACCCTCCACTTT. This encodes CASSSPFTLHF. V gene TRBV11-3 combines with J gene TRBJ1-6; no definite D call. The CDR3 is made up of 11 amino acids. Germline lookup yields CDR1 SGHNT and CDR2 YENEEA. The ends were cut back, 4 bases at V and 14 bases at J, with 9 bases in the middle.

This clone was observed a handful of times. This chain uses TRBV7-8 with TRBJ2-1, with 12 bases that match TRBD2. Germline trimming cut 6 bases from V and 8 bases from J; bases unmatched to any gene: 5. CDR1 and CDR2 from the germline V gene are SGHVS and FQNEAQ. The CDR3 has 14 amino acids. The CDR3 loop is CASSLAGGPYEQFF. In DNA form, the CDR3 reads TGTGCCAGCAGTCTAGCGGGGGGGCCCTATGAGCAGTTCTTC.

DNA for the CDR3: TGTGCCAGCAGCCAGGGGACCCTAGCATCAAACACCATATATTTT. Protein: CASSQGTLASNTIYF. The V and J genes are TRBV9 and TRBJ1-3; possibly TRBD1 for D (6 bases). The CDR3 covers 15 residues. The germline V gene has CDR1 SGDLS and CDR2 YYNGEE. V lost 4 bases and J lost 6, with 17 bases in between.

V gene TRBV7-3 combines with J gene TRBJ1-1, with D possibly matching TRBD1 (5 bases). The germline V gene has CDR1 SGHTA and CDR2 FQGTGA. CDR3 length equals 13 residues. The V end was cut by 4 bases, the J end by 5 bases, with 11 bases between. CDR3 sequence: CASSYQGGTEAFF. For the CDR3, the DNA is TGTGCCAGCAGCTACCAGGGAGGGACTGAAGCTTTCTTT.

Only a few counts were recorded for this clone. V and J are TRBV5-1 and TRBJ1-2, with D uncertain. CDR3 size: 15 residues. Per germline, CDR1 SGHRS and CDR2 YFSETQ. Trimming removed 0 bases at V and 8 bases at J, with 17 bases between. The CDR3 bases are TGCGCCAGCAGCTTGGGTTTCGGGTTCAATGAAGGCTACACCTTC. This translates into CASSLGFGFNEGYTF.

This clone was found a few times. The gene calls are TRBV4-2 and TRBJ1-1; D uncertain. Germline assignment: CDR1 LGHNA and CDR2 YNFKEQ. This CDR3 comprises 11 residues. Trimming took off 0 bases at V and 11 bases at J, with 7 bases between the two ends. The CDR3 spells CASSQETMAFF. CDR3 sequence (DNA): TGTGCCAGCAGCCAAGAAACCATGGCTTTCTTT.

Worth noting for this clone: The same CDR3 can be traced to other DNA sequences in this sample. The rearrangement joins TRBV7-2 to TRBJ2-5; 7 bases agree with TRBD1. With 3 bases clipped from V and 3 bases from J, the junction kept 1 base outside the gene matches. The CDR3 runs to 13 residues. CDR1 is SGHTA, CDR2 FQGNSA, per germline. CDR3 nucleotides: TGTGCCAGCAGCTTTGACAGGGAAGAGACCCAGTACTTC. This translates into CASSFDREETQYF.

J is TRBJ2-1 and V is TRBV4-2; no clear D. V dropped 0 bases and J dropped 5 bases, with 14 bases sitting between them. CDR1 and CDR2 (germline): LGHNA, YNFKEQ. The CDR3 consists of 16 residues. CDR3: CASSQESGASNNEQFF. The CDR3 DNA follows: TGTGCCAGCAGCCAAGAGTCTGGAGCTTCAAACAATGAGCAGTTCTTC.

The table lists this clone with a few counts. The genes are TRBV27 and TRBJ1-2; a weak D match, TRBD1 (5 bases). Trimming removed 2 bases at V and 2 bases at J, with 12 bases between. The CDR3 loop spans 15 amino acids. Looked up from germline, CDR1 is MNHEY and CDR2 is SMNVEV (reference sequence). In DNA, the CDR3 is TGTGCCAGCAGTTTAAGGGCAGGGACCAACTATGGCTACACCTTC. Amino acids: CASSLRAGTNYGYTF.

This clone appeared a few times. Different DNA sequences within this sample yield the same CDR3. This chain joins TRBV5-1 and TRBJ2-7, with unresolved D. Germline V gives CDR1 SGHRS, CDR2 YFSETQ. The CDR3 sequence is 12 residues long. The V and J ends lost 4 bases and 0 bases respectively, with 5 bases between them. CDR3 residues: CASSLSSYEQYF. DNA of the CDR3: TGCGCCAGCAGCCTCAGCTCCTACGAGCAGTACTTC.

This clone was counted only a few times. This chain uses TRBV7-2 with TRBJ2-1; D remains unclear. Trimming left V 7 bases short and J 0 bases short, with 10 bases between. This CDR3 is built from 14 residues. Germline values: CDR1 SGHTA, CDR2 FQGNSA. The CDR3 reads CASTSPYSYNEQFF. The CDR3 nucleotides read TGTGCCAGCACGAGTCCGTACTCCTACAATGAGCAGTTCTTC.

This clone was seen just once. The chain joins TRBV5-1 to TRBJ1-6, with a possible D match to TRBD1 (5 bases). V was trimmed by 4 bases and J by 8 bases, leaving 10 bases between them. Germline V gives CDR1 SGHRS, CDR2 YFSETQ. The CDR3 has 13 residues. Here the CDR3 reads CASSGTRDSPLHF. CDR3 sequence (DNA): TGCGCCAGCAGCGGGACGCGGGATTCACCCCTCCACTTT.

Comments on this clone: Other DNA sequences of this sample code for an identical CDR3. The V and J genes are TRBV5-1 and TRBJ2-5, with D perhaps TRBD1 (5 bases). Trimming cost V 1 base and J 2 bases, with 9 bases left between them. The CDR3 is made up of 14 amino acids. Germline V CDR1 and CDR2: SGHRS, YFSETQ. CDR3 coding DNA: TGCGCCAGCAGCTTGAGGGCAGGGCAAGAGACCCAGTACTTC. This encodes CASSLRAGQETQYF. The variable domain in full, with the rest retrieved from reference TRBV5-1 and TRBJ2-5, is KAGVTQTPRYLIKTRGQQVTLSCSPISGHRSVSWYQQTPGQGLQFLFEYFSETQRNKGNFPGRFSGRQFSNSRSEMNVSTLELGDSALYLCASSLRAGQETQYFGPGTRLLVL.